A single T cell receptor beta chain is shown here with its context. The data derive from a study of blood T cell repertoires in COVID-19. V was cut by 2 bases and J by 4 bases, with 11 bases left in between. The germline gives CDR1 MNHNS, CDR2 SASEGT. The CDR3 spans 14 residues. In the original processing: Amplification from reference gene primers served as the basis for estimated nucleated cell counts. The repertoire was sequenced with immunoSEQ multiplex PCR; TCRdb's copy has only in-frame clones and lacks some. The DNA gave D and trimming, while V, J and clone size come from that table. The repertoire holds approximately 300,000 clones, with 85% to 90% as singletons.

This chain joins TRBV6-1 and TRBJ2-5; D might be TRBD2 (6 bases). Sample: PBMCs or T cells enriched from blood (not recorded which). The receptor's source is a man aged 25 to 40 who had recovered from COVID-19. CDR3 sequence (DNA): TGTGCCAGCAGTGAAAGGGATAGCGGAGAGACCCAGTACTTC. Translating it yields CASSERDSGETQYF.